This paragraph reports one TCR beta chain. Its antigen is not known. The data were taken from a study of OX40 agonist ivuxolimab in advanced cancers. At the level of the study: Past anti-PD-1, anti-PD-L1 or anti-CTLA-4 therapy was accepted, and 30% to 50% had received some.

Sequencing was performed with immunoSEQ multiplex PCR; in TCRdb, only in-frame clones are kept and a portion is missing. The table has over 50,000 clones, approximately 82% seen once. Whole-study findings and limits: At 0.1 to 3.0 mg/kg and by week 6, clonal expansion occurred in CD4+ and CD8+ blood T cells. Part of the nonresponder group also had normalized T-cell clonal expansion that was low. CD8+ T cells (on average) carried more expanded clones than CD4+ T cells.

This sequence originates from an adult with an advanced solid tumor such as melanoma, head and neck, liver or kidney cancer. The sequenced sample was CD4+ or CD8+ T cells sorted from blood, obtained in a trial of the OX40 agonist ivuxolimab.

CDR3 sequence reads: CASRARRSRDTQYF. CDR3 nucleotide sequence: TGTGCCAGTAGGGCGCGTCGGTCAAGAGATACGCAGTATTTT. This chain uses TRBV19 with TRBJ2-3, with no clear D. The germline CDR1 and CDR2 sequences are LNHDA and SQIVND (reference sequence). V was trimmed by 6 bases and J by 5 bases, leaving 15 bases between them. The CDR3 totals 14 residues. The full variable domain, rest sourced from reference TRBV19 and TRBJ2-3, is DGGITQSPKYLFRKEGQNVTLSCEQNLNHDAMYWYRQDPGQGLRLIYYSQIVNDFQKGDIAEGYSVSREKKESFPLTVTSAQKNPTAFYLCASRARRSRDTQYFGPGTRLTVL.